Below, 24 T cell receptor beta chains from the same sample are listed, as sequenced in a study of vaccination and CD4 T cells after COVID-19. CD4+ T cells that had been cultured provided DNA sequenced with the Oncomine TCR Beta short-read assay. TCRdb fed the PCR reads into MiXCR, producing one record per CDR3 protein. This sample has approximately 16,000 distinct CDR3 sequences; roughly 34% occur once, and the top ten carry 9.5% to 15%. Their target antigens are unknown. This sample's treatment: approximately nine-day PBMC culture with coronavirus spike peptide pools or control peptides (ViraFEST assay). The source material was CD4+ T cells from blood, cultured in vitro. All receptors derive from a human donor who had recovered from COVID-19.

The chain employs TRBV7-9 and TRBJ2-3; D gene unclear. CDR1 and CDR2 from the germline V gene are SEHNR and FQNEAQ (reference sequence). The CDR3 extends over 11 amino acids. V was clipped by 5 bases and J by 2 bases, with 2 bases between them. The CDR3 loop is CASSPTDTQYF. The CDR3 DNA reads TGTGCCAGCAGCCCCACAGATACGCAGTATTTT.

This clonotype was detected a few times. The chain uses TRBV15 and TRBJ2-6; unclear D gene. The CDR3 consists of 15 residues. The ends were cut back, 1 base at V and 3 bases at J, with 7 bases in the middle. Germline CDR1 is LNHNV and CDR2 is YYDKDF (reference sequence). CDR3 region: CATSRGVFGANVLTF. CDR3 sequence (DNA): TGTGCCACCAGCAGAGGCGTCTTTGGGGCCAACGTCCTGACTTTC. Supplemented by reference TRBV15 and TRBJ2-6, the full variable domain reads DAMVIQNPRYQVTQFGKPVTLSCSQTLNHNVMYWYQQKSSQAPKLLFHYYDKDFNNEADTPDNFQSRRPNTSFCFLDIRSPGLGDTAMYLCATSRGVFGANVLTFGAGSRLTVL.

The CDR3 DNA reads as TGTGCCAGCAGCTTAGGATCCAGGGAGGGCTACACCTTC. Protein: CASSLGSREGYTF. J is TRBJ1-2 and V is TRBV7-9; TRBD1 might be the D (5 bases). The germline V gene has CDR1 SEHNR and CDR2 FQNEAQ (reference sequence). Trimming removed 1 base at V and 8 bases at J, with 11 bases between. The CDR3 is made up of 13 amino acids.

The chain joins TRBV24-1 to TRBJ2-1; possible D gene TRBD2, 6 bases. This CDR3 has 15 amino acids. V lost 2 bases, J lost 7 bases, and 14 bases lay in between. The germline V gene encodes CDR1 KGHDR and CDR2 SFDVKD. The CDR3 DNA is TGTGCCACCAGTGATTCGGTTAGTCGGGGGAATGAGCAGTTCTTC. Protein sequence: CATSDSVSRGNEQFF.

This chain links TRBV28 with TRBJ1-1; no definite D call. The CDR3 spans 13 residues. The germline V and J ends were trimmed by 3 bases and 1 base, with 6 bases remaining between them. Germline V gene lookup returns CDR1 MDHEN and CDR2 SYDVKM. CDR3 bases: TGTGCCAGCAGTTTCCTGCAGAACACTGAAGCTTTCTTT. This encodes CASSFLQNTEAFF.

This clonotype appeared a few times. The rearrangement links TRBV7-9 to TRBJ2-2; D unresolved. The germline V gene encodes CDR1 SEHNR and CDR2 FQNEAQ (reference sequence). V was pared by 3 bases and J by 4 bases, with 15 bases between. The CDR3 loop spans 16 amino acids. The CDR3 DNA follows: TGTGCCAGCAGCTTCGGGCTGCCTTATCGCACCGGGGAGCTGTTTTTT. Translated: CASSFGLPYRTGELFF.

This rearrangement joins TRBV15 to TRBJ2-5; 10 positions match TRBD2. Germline lookup yields CDR1 LNHNV and CDR2 YYDKDF (reference sequence). V lost 1 base to trimming and J lost 6 bases; unmatched junction nucleotides: 8. CDR3 length equals 16 residues. In nucleotides, the CDR3 is TGTGCCACCAGCAGAGTAGCGCTAGCGGGAGAGAAGACCCAGTACTTC. This translates into CATSRVALAGEKTQYF.

In its sample, this clonotype was seen a few times. This chain links TRBV19 with TRBJ2-7, with TRBD2 matching 9 bases. Trimming removed 4 bases from V and 4 bases from J; junction bases left unmatched: 2. The CDR3 has 13 amino acids. The germline V gene encodes CDR1 LNHDA and CDR2 SQIVND (reference sequence). Here the CDR3 reads CASSTTSGYEQYF. As DNA, the CDR3 is TGTGCCAGTAGTACGACTAGCGGTTACGAGCAGTACTTC.

This rearrangement joins TRBV2 to TRBJ1-5; D gene uncertain. V lost 1 base and J 5 bases, leaving 6 bases between the germline ends. The CDR3 runs to 13 residues. Germline V lookup: CDR1 SNHLY, CDR2 FYNNEI. DNA for the CDR3: TGTGCCAGCAGTGAAGAAGTCCATCAGCCCCAGCATTTT. As protein: CASSEEVHQPQHF.

There are a few counts of this clonotype. The chain has TRBV2 and TRBJ2-3; D remains ambiguous. V gave up 6 bases and J gave up 0 bases, with 13 bases separating them. The CDR3 is 15 amino acids. Germline V gives CDR1 SNHLY, CDR2 FYNNEI. In DNA, the CDR3 is TGTGCCAGCAGGGCCGAACGGGCCAGCACAGATACGCAGTATTTT. This codes for CASRAERASTDTQYF.

This clonotype was seen a few times. The chain links TRBV20-1 to TRBJ1-1; 11 bases match TRBD1. The CDR3 has 14 residues. From germline, CDR1 is DFQATT and CDR2 SNEGSKA (reference sequence). The V and J ends lost 1 base and 4 bases, in that order; junction bases with no gene match: 2. The CDR3 DNA sequence: TGCAGTGCTAGAGGAGGACAGGGGGCCACTGAAGCTTTCTTT. This sequence encodes CSARGGQGATEAFF.

The chain is built from TRBV5-4 and TRBJ2-5; D perhaps matches TRBD1 (6 bases). Germline V lookup: CDR1 SGHNT, CDR2 YYREEE (reference sequence). The CDR3 is 19 residues long. V was trimmed by 3 bases and J by 1 base, leaving 25 bases between them. In DNA form, the CDR3 reads TGTGCCAGCAGCTCCACCAGTTCCTCAGGGGTTAGGGCCCAAGAGACCCAGTACTTC. Translation gives CASSSTSSSGVRAQETQYF.

The table lists this clonotype with a count of one. The chain carries TRBV11-2 and TRBJ2-2; TRBD2 matches 10 bases. The CDR3 runs 16 residues. Unmatched junction bases numbered 4, after V lost 3 bases and J lost 3 bases. Germline V gene data show CDR1 as SGHAT and CDR2 as FQNNGV. The CDR3 is CASSFLLAGDTGELFF. CDR3 coding DNA: TGTGCCAGCAGCTTCCTCCTAGCGGGAGACACCGGGGAGCTGTTTTTT.

The chain has TRBV5-1 and TRBJ2-3; D unresolved. The CDR3 has 13 residues. Trimming left V 10 bases short and J 0 bases short, with 12 bases between. Germline CDR1 is SGHRS and CDR2 is YFSETQ. The CDR3 here is CASRSGSTDTQYF. CDR3 nucleotides: TGCGCCTCACGATCCGGCAGCACAGATACGCAGTATTTT.

This chain joins TRBV5-1 and TRBJ2-3, with unresolved D. Trimming removed 5 bases at V and 0 bases at J, with 13 bases between. The germline gives CDR1 SGHRS, CDR2 YFSETQ. The CDR3 runs 15 residues. CDR3 sequence reads: CASRLDGASTDTQYF. The CDR3 nucleotides read TGCGCCAGCAGACTGGACGGCGCTAGCACAGATACGCAGTATTTT.

The rearrangement links TRBV6-1 to TRBJ2-6; no firm D call. CDR1 MNHNS and CDR2 SASEGT come from the germline V gene. Between the trimmed V and J ends, which lost 7 bases and 0 bases, there was a span of 10 bases. The CDR3 totals 15 residues. Here the CDR3 DNA reads TGTGCCAGCATGATTATGCTCTCTGGGGCCAACGTCCTGACTTTC. It yields the protein CASMIMLSGANVLTF.

This clonotype was seen only a few times. This chain links TRBV12-3 or TRBV12-4 with TRBJ2-7; the match to TRBD1 covers 9 bases. V lost 5 bases and J lost 5; bases outside the gene matches: 10. The CDR3 loop spans 15 amino acids. The DNA for the CDR3 is TGTGCCAGCAGTAAGACAGGGGGAGTGCCCCACGAGCAGTACTTC. This gives the protein CASSKTGGVPHEQYF.

The chain has TRBV28 and TRBJ2-1; D is ambiguous. CDR1 is MDHEN, CDR2 SYDVKM, per germline. Between the trimmed V and J ends, which lost 8 bases and 4 bases, there was a span of 6 bases. CDR3 length: 11 amino acids. CDR3 amino acids: CASLFYNEQFF. The CDR3 DNA follows: TGTGCCAGCCTATTTTACAATGAGCAGTTCTTC.

The rearrangement uses TRBV20-1 and TRBJ2-1; the match to TRBD2 covers 14 bases. Germline values: CDR1 DFQATT, CDR2 SNEGSKA (reference sequence). This CDR3 region has 14 residues. The CDR3 protein is CSRTSGRFNNEQFF. The CDR3 DNA reads as TGCAGCCGGACTAGCGGGAGGTTCAACAATGAGCAGTTCTTC.

This clonotype was observed a few times. The V and J genes are TRBV11-2 and TRBJ1-2, with 10 bases matching TRBD1. V lost 3 bases to trimming and J lost 4 bases; unmatched junction nucleotides: 8. The CDR3 sequence is 16 residues long. The V gene's germline CDR1 is SGHAT and CDR2 FQNNGV. CDR3 loop: CASSFNFRDRGYGYTF. CDR3 nucleotide sequence: TGTGCCAGCAGCTTCAACTTCCGGGACAGGGGCTATGGCTACACCTTC.

There are a few counts of this clonotype. This chain links TRBV30 with TRBJ1-6; weak D call: TRBD1 (5 bases). The CDR3 sequence is 14 residues long. CDR1 GTSNPN and CDR2 SVGIG come from the germline V gene (reference sequence). With 4 bases removed from V and 6 bases from J, the gap between germline ends came to 13 bases. In DNA, the CDR3 is TGTGCCTGGAATGAGGGGACCCGTAATTCACCCCTCCACTTT. Its translation is CAWNEGTRNSPLHF.

As DNA, the CDR3 is TGCAGTGCTAGAGATACCCCAGTACGCACAGATACGCAGTATTTT. Translated: CSARDTPVRTDTQYF. This chain joins TRBV20-1 and TRBJ2-3, with D unresolved. CDR3 length equals 15 residues. In germline, CDR1 is DFQATT, CDR2 SNEGSKA (reference sequence). V dropped 0 bases and J dropped 1 base, with 11 bases sitting between them.

This clonotype was observed a few times. Here the CDR3 reads CASSTPGTGSYEQYF. CDR3 nucleotides: TGTGCCAGCAGCACTCCCGGGACAGGGTCCTACGAGCAGTACTTC. The chain joins TRBV7-2 to TRBJ2-7; 9 positions agree with TRBD1. Germline assignment: CDR1 SGHTA and CDR2 FQGNSA. The CDR3 consists of 15 residues. The trim removed 5 bases at V and 1 base at J, leaving 6 bases unmatched. Together with reference TRBV7-2 and TRBJ2-7, the CDR3 gives the full variable domain: GAGVSQSPSNKVTEKGKDVELRCDPISGHTALYWYRQSLGQGLEFLIYFQGNSAPDKSGLPSDRFSAERTGGSVSTLTIQRTQQEDSAVYLCASSTPGTGSYEQYFGPGTRLTVT.

The genes are TRBV5-1 and TRBJ2-3; 12 bases are a match to TRBD2. With 4 bases clipped from V and 2 bases from J, the junction kept 5 bases outside the gene matches. The CDR3 has 16 residues. Germline V lookup: CDR1 SGHRS, CDR2 YFSETQ. DNA of the CDR3: TGCGCCAGCAGCCCCCGGACTAGCGGGACCACAGATACGCAGTATTTT. As protein: CASSPRTSGTTDTQYF.